The 3 T cell receptor beta chains reported below all come from one sample, sequenced in a study of early T cells in non-severe SARS-CoV-2 infection. TCRdb ran MiXCR on the 5' RACE reads and lists one entry per CDR3 protein. The data show roughly 47,000 distinct CDR3 sequences, with around 6.5% seen just once and over 2.5% held by the top ten. Sequenced here: whole blood, sampled at baseline. These receptors all stem from an adult who was a healthcare worker with PCR-confirmed SARS-CoV-2 infection or an uninfected control (not recorded which).

This clonotype was picked up many times. V is TRBV4-3 and J is TRBJ1-1; D is ambiguous. Trimming took off 0 bases at V and 3 bases at J, with 14 bases between the two ends. This CDR3 region has 16 residues. Per germline, CDR1 LGHNA and CDR2 YSLEER. The CDR3 DNA follows: TGCGCCAGCAGCCAAGAGGAGGGATCCTCGGACACTGAAGCTTTCTTT. It translates to CASSQEEGSSDTEAFF.

This clonotype has at least ten counts. V and J are TRBV27 and TRBJ1-5; D call uncertain. From germline, CDR1 is MNHEY and CDR2 SMNVEV (reference sequence). V lost 3 bases and J 1 base, leaving 10 bases between the germline ends. The CDR3 length is 15 residues. The CDR3 region has the DNA TGTGCCAGCAGTTTTCGTGTGGGGAGCAATCAGCCCCAGCATTTT. It codes for CASSFRVGSNQPQHF.

This clonotype was seen at least ten times. CDR3 DNA sequence: TGCAGTGCTATGTCCAGGGGCACAGATACGCAGTATTTT. Translated, it gives CSAMSRGTDTQYF. The rearrangement joins TRBV20-1 to TRBJ2-3; TRBD1 might be the D (5 bases). Trimming pared 4 bases from V and 1 base from J, leaving 9 bases between. The germline gives CDR1 DFQATT, CDR2 SNEGSKA (reference sequence). The CDR3 runs to 13 residues.